This is a list of T cell receptor beta chains from one sample in a study of siplizumab effects on memory and regulatory T cells. Libraries were prepared by immunoSEQ multiplex PCR; TCRdb keeps only in-frame clonotypes and omits some of them. Of about 18,000 clones listed, over 35% are singletons. What these receptors recognize is not known. Source material: CFSE-low (dividing) CD4+ T cells sorted from an allogeneic mixed lymphocyte reaction. These receptors were taken from a human donor in good health; the cells came from an allogeneic mixed lymphocyte reaction. Some clones in this sample may be carry-over from other donors' samples. Both conserved end residues are part of each CDR3. The D gene is left open where the match is weak. Clone size, where shown, is once, few, many, or a class for clones that have expanded.

clone_size: few; j_call: TRBJ2-7; v_call: TRBV7-2; d_call: NA; cdr3_nt: TGTGCCAGCAGCTTAGTCCCCGGGGGATCCTACGAGCAGTACTTC; cdr3_aa: CASSLVPGGSYEQYF
clone_size: few; j_call: TRBJ2-7; v_call: TRBV19; d_call: NA; cdr3_nt: TGTGCCAGTAGTATTTGGTCTGGGAGCTCCTACGAGCAGTACTTC; cdr3_aa: CASSIWSGSSYEQYF
clone_size: medium-sized; j_call: TRBJ1-1; v_call: TRBV7-8; d_call: NA; cdr3_nt: TGTGCCAGCAGCTTAGCGCCGGGTAACACTGAAGCTTTCTTT; cdr3_aa: CASSLAPGNTEAFF
clone_size: large; j_call: TRBJ1-2; v_call: TRBV7-2; d_call: NA; cdr3_nt: TGTGCCAGCAACCCATCTAGAGGGGCTAACTATGGCTACACCTTC; cdr3_aa: CASNPSRGANYGYTF
clone_size: NA; j_call: TRBJ2-6; v_call: TRBV28; d_call: NA; cdr3_nt: TGTGCCAGCAGTTTGCCAGGGCCCAGCTCTGGGGCCAACGTCCTGACTTTC; cdr3_aa: CASSLPGPSSGANVLTF
clone_size: NA; j_call: TRBJ2-7; v_call: TRBV6-6; d_call: TRBD2; cdr3_nt: TGTGCCACCAGCAGGGTACTAGCGAGTACCTACGAGCAGTACTTC; cdr3_aa: CATSRVLASTYEQYF
clone_size: NA; j_call: TRBJ2-5; v_call: TRBV7-9; d_call: NA; cdr3_nt: TGTGCCAGCACCCCCGGGGGAGAGACCCAGTACTTC; cdr3_aa: CASTPGGETQYF
clone_size: NA; j_call: TRBJ2-1; v_call: TRBV12-5; d_call: NA; cdr3_nt: TGTGCTAGTGGTTTGGAGCGAGGAGTAATATGGGCTGGTGAGCAGTTCTTC; cdr3_aa: CASGLERGVIWAGEQFF
clone_size: few; j_call: TRBJ1-1; v_call: TRBV29-1; d_call: TRBD1; cdr3_nt: TGCAGCGTAGTTAGGTCAGGGGGGAACTCTGAAGCTTTCTTT; cdr3_aa: CSVVRSGGNSEAFF
clone_size: NA; j_call: TRBJ1-5; v_call: TRBV2; d_call: NA; cdr3_nt: TGTGCCAGCAAGTACTCCCGTGGGGGGTGGATAGATGGCAATCAGCCCCAGCATTTT; cdr3_aa: CASKYSRGGWIDGNQPQHF
clone_size: medium-sized; j_call: TRBJ2-1; v_call: TRBV5-1; d_call: TRBD2; cdr3_nt: TGCGCCAGCAGCTTGACTAGCGGGAGCTATGAGCAGTTCTTC; cdr3_aa: CASSLTSGSYEQFF
clone_size: NA; j_call: TRBJ2-3; v_call: TRBV27; d_call: NA; cdr3_nt: TGTGCCAGCAGTCTTCGGGACAGCACAGATACGCAGTATTTT; cdr3_aa: CASSLRDSTDTQYF
clone_size: NA; j_call: TRBJ1-2; v_call: TRBV19; d_call: NA; cdr3_nt: TGTGCCAGTAGTATAAGGGGCCCTCGACATAACTATGGCTACACCTTC; cdr3_aa: CASSIRGPRHNYGYTF
clone_size: NA; j_call: TRBJ2-2; v_call: TRBV19; d_call: NA; cdr3_nt: TGTGCCAGTAGTACGTTTCGAGGTCGTACCGGGGAGCCGTTTTTT; cdr3_aa: CASSTFRGRTGEPFF
clone_size: NA; j_call: TRBJ1-1; v_call: TRBV6-5; d_call: NA; cdr3_nt: TGTGCCAGCAGTTACGGGGGGGAGTACGCTGAAGCTTTCTTT; cdr3_aa: CASSYGGEYAEAFF
clone_size: few; j_call: TRBJ1-1; v_call: TRBV6-5; d_call: TRBD1; cdr3_nt: TGTGCCAGCAGTTACTGGGGGACAGTGCGCACTGAAGCTTTCTTT; cdr3_aa: CASSYWGTVRTEAFF
clone_size: NA; j_call: TRBJ2-2; v_call: TRBV7-2; d_call: TRBD2; cdr3_nt: TGTGCCAGCAGCTTAGTACCGGGAGGCTTCACCGGGGAGCTGTTTTTT; cdr3_aa: CASSLVPGGFTGELFF
clone_size: few; j_call: TRBJ2-7; v_call: TRBV10-1; d_call: NA; cdr3_nt: TGCGCCAGCAGTGATGCGGGATCGTACGAGCAGTACTTC; cdr3_aa: CASSDAGSYEQYF
clone_size: medium-sized; j_call: TRBJ2-7; v_call: TRBV6-1; d_call: NA; cdr3_nt: TGTGCCAGCAGTGAAAGGCGACTTTCCTCCTACGAGCAGTACTTC; cdr3_aa: CASSERRLSSYEQYF
clone_size: NA; j_call: TRBJ1-4; v_call: TRBV4-1; d_call: NA; cdr3_nt: TGCGCCAGCAGCCAAGTGGCAGGACCGTATGAAAAACTGTTTTTT; cdr3_aa: CASSQVAGPYEKLFF
clone_size: NA; j_call: TRBJ1-2; v_call: TRBV6-5; d_call: NA; cdr3_nt: TGTGCCAGCAGTGTGGTAGGGGCTAACTATGGCTACACCTTC; cdr3_aa: CASSVVGANYGYTF
clone_size: medium-sized; j_call: TRBJ1-2; v_call: TRBV7-9; d_call: NA; cdr3_nt: TGTGCCAGCAGCTTAGCCGGAGTGGGGGGCTACACCTTC; cdr3_aa: CASSLAGVGGYTF
clone_size: few; j_call: TRBJ1-1; v_call: TRBV9; d_call: NA; cdr3_nt: TGTGCCAGCAGCGTTAATTACCGAGCTGAAGCTTTCTTT; cdr3_aa: CASSVNYRAEAFF
clone_size: many; j_call: TRBJ2-7; v_call: TRBV6-5; d_call: NA; cdr3_nt: TGTGCCAGCAGCAACCCCGTAAGAGCCTACGAGCAGTACTTC; cdr3_aa: CASSNPVRAYEQYF
clone_size: NA; j_call: TRBJ2-3; v_call: TRBV2; d_call: NA; cdr3_nt: TGTGCCAGCCTGAAGAGACTTAACACAGATACGCAGTATTTT; cdr3_aa: CASLKRLNTDTQYF
clone_size: NA; j_call: TRBJ2-1; v_call: TRBV20-1; d_call: NA; cdr3_nt: TGCAGCGCGCCTAAATACAATGAGCAGTTCTTC; cdr3_aa: CSAPKYNEQFF
clone_size: few; j_call: TRBJ1-1; v_call: TRBV6-5; d_call: NA; cdr3_nt: TGTGCCAGCAGTCCAGGTTGGAACACTGAAGCTTTCTTT; cdr3_aa: CASSPGWNTEAFF
clone_size: NA; j_call: TRBJ2-5; v_call: TRBV5-4; d_call: TRBD2; cdr3_nt: TGTGCCAGCAGCCTCGGACTAGCGGGGGGGCAAGAGACCCAGTACTTC; cdr3_aa: CASSLGLAGGQETQYF
clone_size: NA; j_call: TRBJ1-1; v_call: TRBV13; d_call: NA; cdr3_nt: TGTGCCAGCAGCTTAGGCAGGGGAGCTTTCTTT; cdr3_aa: CASSLGRGAFF
clone_size: NA; j_call: TRBJ1-3; v_call: TRBV19; d_call: NA; cdr3_nt: TGTGCCAGCAATGTTCCGGCCAGGGTTGGAAACACCATATATTTT; cdr3_aa: CASNVPARVGNTIYF
clone_size: few; j_call: TRBJ2-2; v_call: TRBV5-1; d_call: NA; cdr3_nt: TGCGCCAGCAGCTTGGTAGGCCTAGCCTCCGGGGAGCTGTTTTTT; cdr3_aa: CASSLVGLASGELFF
clone_size: NA; j_call: TRBJ2-7; v_call: TRBV11-3; d_call: NA; cdr3_nt: TGTGCCAGCAGCTTAGACAGGGTACACGAGCAGTACTTC; cdr3_aa: CASSLDRVHEQYF
clone_size: few; j_call: TRBJ2-4; v_call: TRBV18; d_call: TRBD1; cdr3_nt: TGTGCCAGCTCACCAGCCGGGACAGATTTAGCCAAAAACATTCAGTACTTC; cdr3_aa: CASSPAGTDLAKNIQYF
clone_size: few; j_call: TRBJ2-1; v_call: TRBV9; d_call: TRBD2; cdr3_nt: TGTGCCAGCGATCAAGCGGGAGTTTGGGGTGAGCAGTTCTTC; cdr3_aa: CASDQAGVWGEQFF